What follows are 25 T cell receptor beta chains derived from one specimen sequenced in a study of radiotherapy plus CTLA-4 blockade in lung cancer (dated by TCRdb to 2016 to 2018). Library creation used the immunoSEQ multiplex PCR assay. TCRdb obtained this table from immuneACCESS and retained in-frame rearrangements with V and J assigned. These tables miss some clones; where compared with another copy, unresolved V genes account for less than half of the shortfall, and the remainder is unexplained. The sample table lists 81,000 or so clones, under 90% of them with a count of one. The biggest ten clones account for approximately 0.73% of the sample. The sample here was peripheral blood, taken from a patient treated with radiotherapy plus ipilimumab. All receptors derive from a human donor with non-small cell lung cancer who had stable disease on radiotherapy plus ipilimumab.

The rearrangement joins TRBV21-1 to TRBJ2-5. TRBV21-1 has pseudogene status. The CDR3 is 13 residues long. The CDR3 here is CASGPWGWETQYF. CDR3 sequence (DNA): TGTGCCAGCGGGCCTTGGGGGTGGGAGACCCAGTACTTC.

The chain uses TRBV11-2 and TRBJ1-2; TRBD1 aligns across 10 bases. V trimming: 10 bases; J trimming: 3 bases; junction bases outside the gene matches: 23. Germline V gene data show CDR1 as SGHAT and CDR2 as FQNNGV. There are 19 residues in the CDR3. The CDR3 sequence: CATFIGGDRGQSLHYGYTF. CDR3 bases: TGTGCCACCTTCATAGGGGGGGACAGGGGCCAGAGTCTCCACTATGGCTACACCTTC.

The CDR3: CASSSTGGGETQYF. The CDR3 DNA follows: TGTGCCAGCAGCTCGACAGGGGGCGGCGAGACCCAGTACTTC. V and J are TRBV7-9 and TRBJ2-5; TRBD1 matches 10 bases. The CDR3 extends over 14 amino acids. The V gene end was trimmed by 4 bases and the J gene end by 5 bases; junction bases not matched to a gene: 4. Germline lookup yields CDR1 SEHNR and CDR2 FQNEAQ (reference sequence).

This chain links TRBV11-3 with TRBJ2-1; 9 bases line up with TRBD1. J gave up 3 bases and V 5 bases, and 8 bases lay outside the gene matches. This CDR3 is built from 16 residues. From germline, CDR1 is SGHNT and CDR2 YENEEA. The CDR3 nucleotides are TGTGCCAGCAGCCCCACCGGGACAGGGATCTACAATGAGCAGTTCTTC. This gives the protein CASSPTGTGIYNEQFF.

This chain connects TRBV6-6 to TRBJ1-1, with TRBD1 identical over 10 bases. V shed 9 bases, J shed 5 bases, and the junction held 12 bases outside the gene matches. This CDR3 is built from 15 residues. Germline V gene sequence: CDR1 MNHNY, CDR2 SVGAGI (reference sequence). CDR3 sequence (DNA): TGTGCCAGTCAGGGGACAGGGGTAGGGGGTACTGAAGCTTTCTTT. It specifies CASQGTGVGGTEAFF.

The CDR3 DNA sequence: TGCGCCAGCAGACCCCCAGCAGACGGTTACACCGGGGAGCTGTTTTTT. Residues: CASRPPADGYTGELFF. The chain carries TRBV23-1 and TRBJ2-2; D call uncertain. TRBV23-1 is an ORF, and what it does is uncertain. Trimming took off 6 bases at V and 3 bases at J, with 17 bases between the two ends. The CDR3 length is 16 residues.

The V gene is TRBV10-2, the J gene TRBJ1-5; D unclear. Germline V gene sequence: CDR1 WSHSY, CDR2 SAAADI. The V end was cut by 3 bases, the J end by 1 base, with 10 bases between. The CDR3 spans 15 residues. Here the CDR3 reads CASSDRIGSNQPQHF. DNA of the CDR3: TGCGCCAGCAGTGACCGGATTGGAAGCAATCAGCCCCAGCATTTT.

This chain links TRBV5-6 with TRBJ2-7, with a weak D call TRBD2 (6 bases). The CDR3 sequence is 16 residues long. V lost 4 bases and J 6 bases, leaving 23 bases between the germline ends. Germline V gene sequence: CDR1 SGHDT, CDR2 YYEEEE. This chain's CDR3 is CASSPEGALAGSEQYF. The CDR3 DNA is TGTGCCAGCAGCCCCGAAGGGGCGCTCGCGGGAAGCGAGCAGTACTTC.

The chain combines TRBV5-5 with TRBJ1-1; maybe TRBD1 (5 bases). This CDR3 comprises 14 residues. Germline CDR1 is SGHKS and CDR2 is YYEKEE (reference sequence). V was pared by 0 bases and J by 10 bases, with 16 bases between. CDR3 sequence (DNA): TGTGCCAGCAGCTTGGTTGCAGGGTCGTTAACAGCTTTCTTT. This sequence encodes CASSLVAGSLTAFF.

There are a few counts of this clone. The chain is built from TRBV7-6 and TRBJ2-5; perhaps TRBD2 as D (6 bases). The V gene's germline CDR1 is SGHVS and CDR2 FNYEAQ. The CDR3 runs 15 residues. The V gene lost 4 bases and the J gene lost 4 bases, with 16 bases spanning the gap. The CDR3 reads CASSSQGGAGETQYF. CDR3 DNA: TGTGCCAGCAGCTCCCAGGGAGGTGCGGGAGAGACCCAGTACTTC.

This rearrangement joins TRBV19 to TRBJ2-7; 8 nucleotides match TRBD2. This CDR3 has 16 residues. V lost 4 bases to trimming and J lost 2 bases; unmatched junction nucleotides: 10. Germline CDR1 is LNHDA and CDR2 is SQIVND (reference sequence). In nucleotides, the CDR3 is TGTGCCAGTAGTACCGGGGGGGAGCGGGGAGCCTACGAGCAGTACTTC. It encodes CASSTGGERGAYEQYF.

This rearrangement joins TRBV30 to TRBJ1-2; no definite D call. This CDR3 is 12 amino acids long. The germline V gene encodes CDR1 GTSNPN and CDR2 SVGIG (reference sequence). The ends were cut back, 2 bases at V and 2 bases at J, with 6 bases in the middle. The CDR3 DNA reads TGTGCCTGGAGTCCGGGAAACTATGGCTACACCTTC. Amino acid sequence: CAWSPGNYGYTF.

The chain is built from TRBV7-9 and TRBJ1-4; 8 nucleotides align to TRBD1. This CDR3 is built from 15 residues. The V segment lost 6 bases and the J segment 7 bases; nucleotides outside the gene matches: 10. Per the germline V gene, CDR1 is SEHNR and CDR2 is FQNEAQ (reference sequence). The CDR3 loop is CASRRLTGGSEKLFF. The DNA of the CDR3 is TGTGCCAGCAGGCGGTTAACAGGGGGGAGTGAAAAACTGTTTTTT. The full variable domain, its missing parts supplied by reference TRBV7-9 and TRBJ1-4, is DTGVSQNPRHKITKRGQNVTFRCDPISEHNRLYWYRQTLGQGPEFLTYFQNEAQLEKSRLLSDRFSAERPKGSFSTLEIQRTEQGDSAMYLCASRRLTGGSEKLFFGSGTQLSVL.

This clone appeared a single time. Here the CDR3 DNA reads TGTGCCAGCAGTTTCCATCAGGCACCCCTCCACTTT. The encoded protein is CASSFHQAPLHF. The rearrangement joins TRBV6-5 to TRBJ1-6; D is uncertain. V gave up 4 bases and J gave up 11 bases, with 9 bases separating them. CDR1 and CDR2 from the germline V gene are MNHEY and SVGAGI. This CDR3 is built from 12 residues.

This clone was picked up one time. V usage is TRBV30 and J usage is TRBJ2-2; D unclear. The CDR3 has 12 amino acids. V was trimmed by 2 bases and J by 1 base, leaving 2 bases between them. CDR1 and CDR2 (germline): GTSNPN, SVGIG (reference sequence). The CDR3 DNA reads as TGTGCCTGGAGTCAGAACACCGGGGAGCTGTTTTTT. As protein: CAWSQNTGELFF.

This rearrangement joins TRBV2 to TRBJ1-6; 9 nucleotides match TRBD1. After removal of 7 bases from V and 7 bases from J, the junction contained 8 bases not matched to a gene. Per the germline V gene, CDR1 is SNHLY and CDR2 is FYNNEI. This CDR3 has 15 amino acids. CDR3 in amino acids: CASIRQGQGNSPLHF. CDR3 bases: TGTGCCAGCATCCGGCAGGGACAGGGCAATTCACCCCTCCACTTT.

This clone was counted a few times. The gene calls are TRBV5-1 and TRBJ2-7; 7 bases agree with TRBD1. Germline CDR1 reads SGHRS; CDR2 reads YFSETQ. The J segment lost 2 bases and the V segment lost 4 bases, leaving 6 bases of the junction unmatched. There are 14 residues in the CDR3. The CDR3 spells CASSPGTVTYEQYF. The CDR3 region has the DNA TGCGCCAGCAGCCCCGGGACAGTCACCTACGAGCAGTACTTC.

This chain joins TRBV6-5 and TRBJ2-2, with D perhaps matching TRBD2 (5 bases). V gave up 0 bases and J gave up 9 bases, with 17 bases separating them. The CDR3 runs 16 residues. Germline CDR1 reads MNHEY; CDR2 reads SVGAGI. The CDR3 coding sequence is TGTGCCAGCAGTTACTCGATAACAATCGGGGTCCGGGAGCTGTTTTTT. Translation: CASSYSITIGVRELFF.

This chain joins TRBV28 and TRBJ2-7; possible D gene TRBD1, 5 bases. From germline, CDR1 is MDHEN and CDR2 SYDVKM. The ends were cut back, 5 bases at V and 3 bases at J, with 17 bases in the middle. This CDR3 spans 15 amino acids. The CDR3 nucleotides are TGTGCCAGCAGTGAAGAAAAGACAGCCAACTACGAGCAGTACTTC. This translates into CASSEEKTANYEQYF.

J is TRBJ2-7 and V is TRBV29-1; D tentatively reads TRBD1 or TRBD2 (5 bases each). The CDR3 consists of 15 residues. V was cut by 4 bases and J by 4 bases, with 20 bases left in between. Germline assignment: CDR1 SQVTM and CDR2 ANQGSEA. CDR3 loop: CSVVVGAVGLYEQYF. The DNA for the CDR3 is TGCAGCGTTGTGGTCGGGGCAGTAGGGCTATACGAGCAGTACTTC.

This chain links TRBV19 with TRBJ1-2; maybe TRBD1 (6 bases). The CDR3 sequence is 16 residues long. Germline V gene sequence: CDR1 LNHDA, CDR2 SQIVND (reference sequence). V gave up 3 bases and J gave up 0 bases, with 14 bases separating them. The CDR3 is CASSIRGYPPNYGYTF. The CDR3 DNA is TGTGCCAGTAGTATCAGGGGATACCCCCCTAACTATGGCTACACCTTC. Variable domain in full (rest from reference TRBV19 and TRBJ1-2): DGGITQSPKYLFRKEGQNVTLSCEQNLNHDAMYWYRQDPGQGLRLIYYSQIVNDFQKGDIAEGYSVSREKKESFPLTVTSAQKNPTAFYLCASSIRGYPPNYGYTFGSGTRLTVV.

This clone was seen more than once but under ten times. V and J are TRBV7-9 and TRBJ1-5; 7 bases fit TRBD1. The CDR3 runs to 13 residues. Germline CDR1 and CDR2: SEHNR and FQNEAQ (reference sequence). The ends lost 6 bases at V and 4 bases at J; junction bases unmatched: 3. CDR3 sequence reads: CASSQTGNQPQHF. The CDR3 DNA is TGTGCCAGCAGTCAGACAGGGAATCAGCCCCAGCATTTT.

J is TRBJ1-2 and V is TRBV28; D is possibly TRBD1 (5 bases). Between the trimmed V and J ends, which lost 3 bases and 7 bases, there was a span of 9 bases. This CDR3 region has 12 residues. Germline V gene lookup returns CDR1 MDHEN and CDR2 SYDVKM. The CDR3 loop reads CASSLKGFGYTF. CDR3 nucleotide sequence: TGTGCCAGCAGTTTGAAGGGGTTTGGCTACACCTTC.

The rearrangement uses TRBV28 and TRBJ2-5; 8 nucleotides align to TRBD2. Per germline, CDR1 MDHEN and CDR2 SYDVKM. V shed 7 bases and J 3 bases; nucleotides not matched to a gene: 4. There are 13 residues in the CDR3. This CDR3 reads CASTVGGEETQYF. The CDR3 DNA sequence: TGTGCCAGCACGGTCGGGGGGGAAGAGACCCAGTACTTC.

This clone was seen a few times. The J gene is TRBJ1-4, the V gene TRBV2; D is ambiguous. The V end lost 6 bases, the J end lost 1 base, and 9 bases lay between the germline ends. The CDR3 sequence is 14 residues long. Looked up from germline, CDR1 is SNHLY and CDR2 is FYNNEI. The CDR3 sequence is CASRSGRTNEKLFF. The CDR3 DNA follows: TGTGCCAGCAGGTCGGGTCGAACTAATGAAAAACTGTTTTTT.